The clone carrying this T cell receptor beta chain was observed many times. The read stops 3 residues short of the end of the CDR3; the missing end is completed from the germline J gene. The germline V gene encodes CDR1 SGHNT and CDR2 YENEEA. This CDR3 region has 13 residues. This sample is drawn from a study of T cell clonality in common variable immunodeficiency. Here immunoSEQ multiplex PCR was the method, and the copy in TCRdb shows in-frame clones only, minus some. The sample is made up of about 60,000 clones, none counted only once. Sequencing used peripheral blood mononuclear cells. This sequence joins TRBV11-3 and TRBJ2-4, with 10 bases that match TRBD1. This sequence was found in a person aged 18 to 69 in good health. The CDR3: CASSPTRDRGQYF. The DNA read from the CDR3 is TGTGCCAGCAGCCCCACCCGGGACAGGGGT.